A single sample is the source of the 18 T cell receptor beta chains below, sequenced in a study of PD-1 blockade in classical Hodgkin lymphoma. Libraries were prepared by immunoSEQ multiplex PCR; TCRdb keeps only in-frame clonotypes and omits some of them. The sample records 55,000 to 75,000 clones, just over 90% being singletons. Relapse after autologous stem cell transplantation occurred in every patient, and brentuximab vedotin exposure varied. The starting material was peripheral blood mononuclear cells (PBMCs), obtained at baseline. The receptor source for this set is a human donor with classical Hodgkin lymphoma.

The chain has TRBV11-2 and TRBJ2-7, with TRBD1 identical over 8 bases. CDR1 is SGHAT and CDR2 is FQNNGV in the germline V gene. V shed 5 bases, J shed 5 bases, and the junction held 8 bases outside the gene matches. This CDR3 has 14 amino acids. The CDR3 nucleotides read TGTGCCAGCAGCCCCTTGGACAGGGAGAACGAGCAGTACTTC. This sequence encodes CASSPLDRENEQYF.

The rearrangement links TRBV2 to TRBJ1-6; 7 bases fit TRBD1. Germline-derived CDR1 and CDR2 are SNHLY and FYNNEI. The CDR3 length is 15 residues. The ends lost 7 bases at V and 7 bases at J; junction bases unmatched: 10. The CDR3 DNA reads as TGTGCCAGCACCGAAACCCCGGGACAGAATTCACCCCTCCACTTT. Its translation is CASTETPGQNSPLHF.

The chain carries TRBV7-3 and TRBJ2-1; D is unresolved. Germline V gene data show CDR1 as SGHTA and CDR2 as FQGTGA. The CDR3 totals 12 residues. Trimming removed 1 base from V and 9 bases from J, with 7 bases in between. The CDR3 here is CASSLNGIEQFF. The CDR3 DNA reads TGTGCCAGCAGCTTAAACGGAATTGAGCAGTTCTTC.

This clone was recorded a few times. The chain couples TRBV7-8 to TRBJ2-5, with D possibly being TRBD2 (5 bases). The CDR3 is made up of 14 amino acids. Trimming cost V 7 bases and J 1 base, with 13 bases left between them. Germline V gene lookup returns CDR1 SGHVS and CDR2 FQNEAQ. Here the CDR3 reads CASNPGTTQETQYF. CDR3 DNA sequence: TGTGCCAGCAACCCGGGAACGACCCAAGAGACCCAGTACTTC. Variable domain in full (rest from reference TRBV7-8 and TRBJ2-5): GAGVSQSPRYKVAKRGQDVALRCDPISGHVSLFWYQQALGQGPEFLTYFQNEAQLDKSGLPSDRFFAERPEGSVSTLKIQRTQQEDSAVYLCASNPGTTQETQYFGPGTRLLVL.

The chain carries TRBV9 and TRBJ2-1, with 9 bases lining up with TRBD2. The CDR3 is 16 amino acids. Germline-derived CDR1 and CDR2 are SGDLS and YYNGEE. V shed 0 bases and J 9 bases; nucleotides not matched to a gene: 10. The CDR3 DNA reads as TGTGCCAGCAGCGTAGTGGAGGGTGGTAGCGGGAGTGAGCAGTTCTTC. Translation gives CASSVVEGGSGSEQFF.

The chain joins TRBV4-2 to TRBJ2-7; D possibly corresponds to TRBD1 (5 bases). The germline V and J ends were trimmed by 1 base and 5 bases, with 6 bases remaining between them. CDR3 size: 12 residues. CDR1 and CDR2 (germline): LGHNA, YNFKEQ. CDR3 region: CASSQVRDEQYF. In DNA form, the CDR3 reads TGTGCCAGCAGCCAAGTCAGGGACGAGCAGTACTTC.

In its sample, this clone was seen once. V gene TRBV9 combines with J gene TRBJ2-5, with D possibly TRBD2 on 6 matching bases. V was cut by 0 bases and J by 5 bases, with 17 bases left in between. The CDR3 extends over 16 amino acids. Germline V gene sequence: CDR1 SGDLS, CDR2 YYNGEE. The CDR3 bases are TGTGCCAGCAGCGTAGCCGGAGGGCTAGGGACGGAGACCCAGTACTTC. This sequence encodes CASSVAGGLGTETQYF. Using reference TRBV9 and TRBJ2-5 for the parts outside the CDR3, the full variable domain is DSGVTQTPKHLITATGQRVTLRCSPRSGDLSVYWYQQSLDQGLQFLIQYYNGEERAKGNILERFSAQQFPDLHSELNLSSLELGDSALYFCASSVAGGLGTETQYFGPGTRLLVL.

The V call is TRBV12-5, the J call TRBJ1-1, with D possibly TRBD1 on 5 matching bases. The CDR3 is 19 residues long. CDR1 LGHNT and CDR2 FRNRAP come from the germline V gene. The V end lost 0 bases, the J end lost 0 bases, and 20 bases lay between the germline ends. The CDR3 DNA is TGTGCTAGTGGTTTGGTACTTGGCAGGGAGACATACATGAACACTGAAGCTTTCTTT. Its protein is CASGLVLGRETYMNTEAFF.

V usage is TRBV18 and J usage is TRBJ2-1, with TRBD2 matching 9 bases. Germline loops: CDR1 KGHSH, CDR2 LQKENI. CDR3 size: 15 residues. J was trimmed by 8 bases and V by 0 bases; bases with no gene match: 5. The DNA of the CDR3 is TGTGCCAGCTCACCACCGGCTAGCGGGGTGGATGAGCAGTTCTTC. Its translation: CASSPPASGVDEQFF.

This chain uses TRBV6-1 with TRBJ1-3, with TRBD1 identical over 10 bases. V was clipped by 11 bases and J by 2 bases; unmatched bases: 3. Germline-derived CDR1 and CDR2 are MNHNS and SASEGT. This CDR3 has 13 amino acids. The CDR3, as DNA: TGTGCCGGAGGGACAGGGGCTGGAAACACCATATATTTT. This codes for CAGGTGAGNTIYF.

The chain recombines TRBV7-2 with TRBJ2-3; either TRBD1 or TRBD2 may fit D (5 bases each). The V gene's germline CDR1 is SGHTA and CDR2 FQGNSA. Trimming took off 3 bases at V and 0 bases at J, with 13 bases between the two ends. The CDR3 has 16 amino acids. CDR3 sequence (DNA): TGTGCCAGCAGCTTGGCTGGGACGGTGAGCACAGATACGCAGTATTTT. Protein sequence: CASSLAGTVSTDTQYF.

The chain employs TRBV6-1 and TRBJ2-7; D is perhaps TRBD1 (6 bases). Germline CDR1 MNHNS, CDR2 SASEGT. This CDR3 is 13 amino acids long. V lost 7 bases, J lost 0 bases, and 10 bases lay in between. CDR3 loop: CASKQGYSYEQYF. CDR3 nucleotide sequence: TGTGCCAGCAAACAGGGCTACTCCTACGAGCAGTACTTC.

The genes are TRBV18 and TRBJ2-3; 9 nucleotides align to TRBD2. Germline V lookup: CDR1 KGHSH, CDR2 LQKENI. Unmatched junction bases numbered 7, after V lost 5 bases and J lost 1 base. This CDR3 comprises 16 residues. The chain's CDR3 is CASSALSGGRTDTQYF. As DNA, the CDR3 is TGTGCCAGCTCAGCCCTTAGCGGGGGCCGCACAGATACGCAGTATTTT.

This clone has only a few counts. Here the CDR3 DNA reads TGTGCCAGTAGTATAGGAAACAGGGGAAATGAGCAGTTCTTC. Its protein product is CASSIGNRGNEQFF. This chain uses TRBV19 with TRBJ2-1, with TRBD1 identical over 7 bases. V gave up 1 base and J gave up 7 bases; unmatched junction bases: 4. There are 14 residues in the CDR3. Per the germline V gene, CDR1 is LNHDA and CDR2 is SQIVND (reference sequence).

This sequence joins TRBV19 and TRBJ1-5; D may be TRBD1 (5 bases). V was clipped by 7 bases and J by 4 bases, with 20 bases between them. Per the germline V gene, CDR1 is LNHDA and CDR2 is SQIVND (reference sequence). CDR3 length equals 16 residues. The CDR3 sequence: CASTLGAGGLNQPQHF. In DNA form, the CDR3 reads TGTGCCAGTACCCTCGGGGCCGGGGGACTAAATCAGCCCCAGCATTTT.

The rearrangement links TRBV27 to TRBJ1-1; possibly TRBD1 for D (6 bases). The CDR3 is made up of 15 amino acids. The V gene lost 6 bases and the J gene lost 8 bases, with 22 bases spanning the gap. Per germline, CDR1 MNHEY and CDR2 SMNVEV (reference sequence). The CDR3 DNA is TGTGCCAGCAGGGGACGGGGGCTCCCGGGAATCGAAGCTTTCTTT. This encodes CASRGRGLPGIEAFF.

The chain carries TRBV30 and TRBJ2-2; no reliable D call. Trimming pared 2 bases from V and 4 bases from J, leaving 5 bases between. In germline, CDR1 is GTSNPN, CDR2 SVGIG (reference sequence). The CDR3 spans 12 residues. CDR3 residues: CAWSTTTGELFF. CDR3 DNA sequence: TGTGCCTGGAGTACGACCACCGGGGAGCTGTTTTTT.

The CDR3 here is CASSLAFGGPRGEQFF. The CDR3 DNA sequence: TGTGCCAGCAGTTTGGCTTTTGGGGGGCCGCGGGGTGAGCAGTTCTTC. J is TRBJ2-1 and V is TRBV27, with D possibly being TRBD1 or TRBD2 (6 bases each). Trimming removed 3 bases from V and 9 bases from J, with 21 bases in between. CDR3 size: 16 residues. Germline loops: CDR1 MNHEY, CDR2 SMNVEV (reference sequence).